This TCR beta chain was found in a study of technical replicates of blood from a few donors. Profiled with immunoSEQ multiplex PCR; TCRdb holds only in-frame clones, not every one. The table records 81,000 or so clones, around 96% of them present only once. The germline V gene encodes CDR1 SGDLS and CDR2 YYNGEE. CDR3 length: 14 residues. Between the trimmed V and J ends, which lost 0 bases and 0 bases, there was a span of 6 bases. This receptor was taken from a human donor in good health. Material for sequencing was T cells isolated from PBMCs. The V call is TRBV9, the J call TRBJ1-1; D is unresolved. CDR3 in amino acids: CASSVGQLNTEAFF. In DNA form, the CDR3 reads TGTGCCAGCAGCGTAGGGCAGTTGAACACTGAAGCTTTCTTT. The full variable domain, with the rest looked up from reference TRBV9 and TRBJ1-1, is DSGVTQTPKHLITATGQRVTLRCSPRSGDLSVYWYQQSLDQGLQFLIQYYNGEERAKGNILERFSAQQFPDLHSELNLSSLELGDSALYFCASSVGQLNTEAFFGQGTRLTVV.